These T cell receptor beta chains were read from a single sample in a study of CD8 T cells in Susac syndrome. Each CDR3 protein is one row after TCRdb ran MiXCR on the immunoSEQ multiplex PCR reads. Seen here are over 350,000 distinct CDR3 sequences, more than 80% observed once, and the top ten hold around 0.12%. The sequenced sample was CD8+ T cells from PBMCs. The receptors stem from a human donor with multiple sclerosis. Each CDR3 is given with its conserved first and last residue. The order of the fields is V gene, J gene, D gene, clone size, CDR3 DNA, CDR3 protein. The D gene is left open where the match is weak. For some rows the clone size is stated as once, few or many, or as a class when expanded; others skip it.

TRBV5-6	TRBJ2-3	.	.	TGTGCCAGCAGCGGGCGTACGCAGTATTTT	CASSGRTQYF
TRBV3-1	TRBJ2-1	.	.	TGTGCCAGCAGCCAAGACGCGAGTAAGTCCTACAATGAGCAGTTCTTC	CASSQDASKSYNEQFF
TRBV13	TRBJ2-2	TRBD2	.	TGTGCCAGCAGCTCTCTAAAGGGACTAGCGGGAGATGGGGAGCTGTTTTTT	CASSSLKGLAGDGELFF
TRBV6-1	TRBJ1-1	TRBD1	.	TGTGCCAGCACCCGGGACAGGGTGGGATTTTTCTCGAGCACTGAAGCTTTCTTT	CASTRDRVGFFSSTEAFF
TRBV6-1	TRBJ2-2	.	.	TGTGCCAGCAGTCCCGCACCCATCGACATAGTCGGGGAGCTGTTTTTT	CASSPAPIDIVGELFF
TRBV12-3/TRBV12-4	TRBJ2-1	TRBD1	.	TGTGCCAGCAGCTACAACTGGGACAGCCGCTATGAGCAGTTCTTC	CASSYNWDSRYEQFF
TRBV4-1	TRBJ2-5	.	.	TGCGCCAGCAGCCTAGGGGCCGGGGCGGAGACCCAGTACTTC	CASSLGAGAETQYF
TRBV7-9	TRBJ1-2	.	.	TGTGCCAGCAGCTTACTGACTAACTATGGCTACACCTTC	CASSLLTNYGYTF
TRBV27	TRBJ2-1	.	few	TGTGCCAGCAACAGCTACAATGAGCAGTTCTTC	CASNSYNEQFF
TRBV20-1	TRBJ2-1	TRBD2	.	TGCAGTGCTAGTTACCTAGCGGAAGATACCTCCTACAATGAGCAGTTCTTC	CSASYLAEDTSYNEQFF
TRBV11-2	TRBJ2-1	.	.	TGTGCCAGCAGCTTAGACCCCAGGGGGAGGAATCTTGGTGAGCAGTTCTTC	CASSLDPRGRNLGEQFF
TRBV10-1	TRBJ1-1	.	.	TGCGCCAGCAGTACCGGACAGATGAACACTGAAGCTTTCTTT	CASSTGQMNTEAFF
TRBV5-8	TRBJ1-1	.	.	TGTGCCAGCAGCTACAGGGAACCCGGCGCTTTCTTT	CASSYREPGAFF
TRBV6-5	TRBJ2-2	.	.	TGTGCCAGCAGTTACTCGGAGAGGACTAACACCGGGGAGCTGTTTTTT	CASSYSERTNTGELFF
TRBV5-1	TRBJ2-3	.	once	TGCGCCAGCATGGTGGGTGTGTCCGTGGCCACAGATACGCAGTATTTT	CASMVGVSVATDTQYF
TRBV6-5	TRBJ2-5	.	few	TGTGCCATAGGAGGGGTAGGGGGGACCCAGTACTTC	CAIGGVGGTQYF
TRBV9	TRBJ2-5	TRBD1	.	TGTGCCAGCAGCTCGGGACAGGGTGGTGGAGAGACCCAGTACTTC	CASSSGQGGGETQYF
TRBV9	TRBJ2-1	.	.	TGTGCCAGCAGCCCAAATGACTACTCCTACAATGAGCAGTTCTTC	CASSPNDYSYNEQFF
TRBV5-4	TRBJ2-1	TRBD2	.	TGTGCCAACCATCCCCGGGGAGAGCGGGGCTCCTACAATGAGCAGTTCTTC	CANHPRGERGSYNEQFF
TRBV10-2	TRBJ2-2	TRBD2	.	TGCGCCCGGCAAGGTAGCGGGAGTGCCGGGGAGCTGTTTTTT	CARQGSGSAGELFF
TRBV27	TRBJ1-1	.	.	TGTGCCAGCAGTTCGCCCATCCGAGGGCACACTGAAGCTTTCTTT	CASSSPIRGHTEAFF
TRBV4-1	TRBJ1-5	TRBD1	.	TGCGCCAGCAGCCAAGACGGGACAGGGTTAAGCAATCAGCCCCAGCATTTT	CASSQDGTGLSNQPQHF
TRBV6-1	TRBJ2-7	.	few	TGTGCCAGCAGTGAAACGTTCTCGGGGCCCTACGAGCAGTACTTC	CASSETFSGPYEQYF
TRBV30	TRBJ1-1	TRBD1	.	TGTGCCTGGAGTCCCCGGACAGGGGGGAACACTGAAGCTTTCTTT	CAWSPRTGGNTEAFF
TRBV12-3/TRBV12-4	TRBJ2-7	TRBD1	.	TGTGCCAGCAGTTTTGGGACAGGGGTTCTCGAGCAGTACTTC	CASSFGTGVLEQYF
TRBV9	TRBJ2-7	.	.	TGTGCCAGCAGCGCGGGGGACAGTCCCTACGAGCAGTACTTC	CASSAGDSPYEQYF
TRBV11-2	TRBJ2-1	TRBD1	.	TGTGCCAGCAGCTTAGAGGGACAGGGGGCTTACAATGAGCAGTTCTTC	CASSLEGQGAYNEQFF
TRBV12-3/TRBV12-4	TRBJ2-1	.	.	TGTGCCAGCACTCCCGAGGAGGGCTCCTACAATGAGCAGTTCTTC	CASTPEEGSYNEQFF
TRBV4-2	TRBJ2-7	.	.	TGTGCCAGCAGCCAAGTGGGGGGCGAGGCAGGCTACGAGCAGTACTTC	CASSQVGGEAGYEQYF
TRBV6-1	TRBJ2-3	.	.	TGTGCCAGCAGCTGGGAGGATACGCAGTATTTT	CASSWEDTQYF
TRBV10-3	TRBJ2-7	.	.	TGTGCCATCAGTGAGCCCTTGACAGGGACTTACGAGCAGTACTTC	CAISEPLTGTYEQYF
TRBV6-7	TRBJ2-1	.	.	TGTGCCAGCAGAACCCAAGGGGGGAATGAGCAGTTCTTC	CASRTQGGNEQFF
TRBV7-9	TRBJ2-1	.	.	TGTGCCAGCAGCTCACCATCGGATGAGCAGTTCTTC	CASSSPSDEQFF
TRBV27	TRBJ1-2	.	.	TGTGCCAGCAACCATAACGGACAGAACTATGGCTACACCTTC	CASNHNGQNYGYTF
TRBV14	TRBJ1-4	.	.	TGTGCCAGCAGCCGCATGGGAGAAAAACTGTTTTTT	CASSRMGEKLFF
TRBV20-1	TRBJ2-7	.	few	TGCAGTGCTAACCACCCCGACTCCTACGAGCAGTACTTC	CSANHPDSYEQYF
TRBV29-1	TRBJ2-2	.	.	TGCAGCGTTGATTCGGGTCTAACCGGGGAGCTGTTTTTT	CSVDSGLTGELFF
TRBV4-1	TRBJ1-1	.	.	TGCGCCAGCAGCCAGAGGGAAGACACTGAAGCTTTCTTT	CASSQREDTEAFF
TRBV29-1	TRBJ1-2	TRBD1	.	TGCAGCGGCGAGAGGGAGGGGGCGAACTATGGCTACACCTTC	CSGEREGANYGYTF
TRBV12-5	TRBJ2-1	TRBD2	.	TGTGCTAGTGGTTTGGTGGTGCGGGAGGAGGGATCCTACAATGAGCAGTTCTTC	CASGLVVREEGSYNEQFF
TRBV20-1	TRBJ1-1	TRBD1	.	TGCAGTGCTAGATACAGGGGAATGAACACTGAAGCTTTCTTT	CSARYRGMNTEAFF
TRBV7-9	TRBJ1-2	TRBD1	.	TGTGCCAGCAGCTCGTCCGGGACAGGCTATGGCTACACCTTC	CASSSSGTGYGYTF
TRBV30	TRBJ2-7	.	.	TGTGCCTGGCGATGGGGGTCTCTGTACTTC	CAWRWGSLYF
TRBV7-9	TRBJ2-4	.	.	TGTGCCAGCAGTCCCTCGCTGTTAGCAGCCAAAAACATTCAGTACTTC	CASSPSLLAAKNIQYF
TRBV19	TRBJ2-7	TRBD1	once	TGTGCCAGTAGTATCTCCGACAGGGTGTACGAGCAGTACTTC	CASSISDRVYEQYF
TRBV20-1	TRBJ1-1	TRBD1	.	TGCAGTGCTCTCGTCCCGGGACAGGACCTCATGAACACTGAAGCTTTCTTT	CSALVPGQDLMNTEAFF
TRBV7-9	TRBJ1-4	.	.	TGTGCCAGCAGCCCCTGGACAGAAGCAACTAATGAAAAACTGTTTTTT	CASSPWTEATNEKLFF
TRBV4-1	TRBJ1-6	.	.	TGCGCCAGCAGCCCCTTTGTCGGATTTAATAATTCACCCCTCCACTTT	CASSPFVGFNNSPLHF
TRBV7-9	TRBJ1-2	TRBD1	.	TGTGCCAGCAGCCCTGAGCGACAGGGGGTTGTTTCAGGCTACACCTTC	CASSPERQGVVSGYTF
TRBV7-9	TRBJ1-5	.	.	TGTGCCAGCAGCTTAGACAGGGCGCCGGGGCAGCCCCAGCATTTT	CASSLDRAPGQPQHF
TRBV25-1	TRBJ2-1	TRBD2	once	TGTGCCAGCAGTCCCCTAACGGGGGAGGGCCCCTACAATGAGCAGTTCTTC	CASSPLTGEGPYNEQFF
TRBV30	TRBJ1-4	TRBD1	.	TGTGCCTGGGTGCCCGGGACAGGGCAAGAAAAACTGTTTTTT	CAWVPGTGQEKLFF
TRBV6-5	TRBJ1-1	.	few	TGTGCCAGCAGTTACGGTCAGGGAGTAGCCACTGAAGCTTTCTTT	CASSYGQGVATEAFF
TRBV2	TRBJ2-7	TRBD2	.	TGTGCCAGCAATGAGTGGCGGGGGGCCACCTACGAGCAGTGCTTC	CASNEWRGATYEQCF